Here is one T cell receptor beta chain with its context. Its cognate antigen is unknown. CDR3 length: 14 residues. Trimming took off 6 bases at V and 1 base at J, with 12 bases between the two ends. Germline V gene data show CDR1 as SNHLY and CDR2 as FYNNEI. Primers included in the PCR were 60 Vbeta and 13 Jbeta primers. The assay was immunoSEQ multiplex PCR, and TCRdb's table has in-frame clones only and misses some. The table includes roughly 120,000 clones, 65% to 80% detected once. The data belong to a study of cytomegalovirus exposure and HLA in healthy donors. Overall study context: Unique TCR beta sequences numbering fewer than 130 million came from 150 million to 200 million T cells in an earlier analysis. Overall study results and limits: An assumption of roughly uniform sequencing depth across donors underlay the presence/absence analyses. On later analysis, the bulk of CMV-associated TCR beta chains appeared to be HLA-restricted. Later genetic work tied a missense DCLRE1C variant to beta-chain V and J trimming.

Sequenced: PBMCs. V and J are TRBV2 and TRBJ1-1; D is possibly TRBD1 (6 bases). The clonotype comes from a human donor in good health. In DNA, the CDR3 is TGTGCCAGCAGGAGGCGAGGGGGGAACACTGAAGCTTTCTTT. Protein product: CASRRRGGNTEAFF.